This T cell receptor (beta chain) derives from a study of blood T cell repertoires in COVID-19. Germline values: CDR1 SGDLS, CDR2 YYNGEE. The CDR3 runs to 17 residues. V was cut by 0 bases and J by 8 bases, with 21 bases left in between. Participants had their cohort set by participant-reported clinical history. Either two negative PCRs, clearance, or symptom resolution qualified Cohort 3 donors as recovered. Per the study methods: Reference gene primer amplification yielded estimated nucleated cell counts. Produced via immunoSEQ multiplex PCR; TCRdb's table is partial and in-frame only. The V and J calls and the clone size are those of that table, but D and trimming were determined from the DNA. The data contain fewer than 350,000 clones, roughly 85% of them seen just once; the ten biggest clones take up roughly 2.7%.

V usage is TRBV9 and J usage is TRBJ2-1, with D possibly TRBD2 on 6 matching bases. The receptor was derived from a woman aged 50 to 65 who had recovered from COVID-19. The specimen was PBMCs or T cells enriched from blood (not recorded which). DNA of the CDR3: TGTGCCAGCAGCGTAGCCCCAACTGGGGGAGGTCCCGATGAGCAGTTCTTC. Its translation: CASSVAPTGGGPDEQFF.